This T cell receptor beta chain was identified during a study of cytomegalovirus exposure and HLA in healthy donors. The CDR3 has 17 residues. Germline V gene sequence: CDR1 SEHNR, CDR2 FQNEAQ (reference sequence). Trimming stripped 0 bases from V and 8 bases from J, with 19 bases between. 13 Jbeta primers and 60 Vbeta primers were used for the PCR. The method was immunoSEQ multiplex PCR; TCRdb's version includes in-frame clones alone and lacks a portion of them. The table has 95,000 to 100,000 clones, around three quarters seen once. The chain joins TRBV7-9 to TRBJ1-4; a possible D gene is TRBD1 (6 bases). The sample consisted of PBMCs. The clonotype comes from a man aged 35-49 years in good health and CMV-seronegative. In DNA, the CDR3 is TGTGCCAGCAGCTTAGCAACCACAGGGATTTTAGGGGAAAAACTGTTTTTT. Translated: CASSLATTGILGEKLFF. The full variable domain, with the rest looked up from reference TRBV7-9 and TRBJ1-4, is DTGVSQNPRHKITKRGQNVTFRCDPISEHNRLYWYRQTLGQGPEFLTYFQNEAQLEKSRLLSDRFSAERPKGSFSTLEIQRTEQGDSAMYLCASSLATTGILGEKLFFGSGTQLSVL.